The sequence of this TCR beta chain was determined in a study of shared clonotypes between healthy human individuals. Overall study results and limits: Only blood samples were collected, and tissue repertoires likely differ.

Trimming took 5 bases from V and 0 from J, leaving 11 bases between them. The CDR3 runs 15 residues. Germline V gene sequence: CDR1 SGHNT, CDR2 YENEEA. About this clone: Its target is unknown.

Authors' data handling: Junction-only immunoSEQ data arrived without quality scores, meaning filtering differed. The method was immunoSEQ multiplex PCR; TCRdb's version includes in-frame clones alone and lacks a portion of them. From that table come the V and J calls and clone size; the DNA was used to work out D and trimming. The table lists some 1 million clones, about 80% of them singletons, with about 1.4% in the top ten. This TCR derives from a man between 18 and 35 years old in good health. The J gene is TRBJ2-1, the V gene TRBV11-3, with D maybe TRBD2 (6 bases). The sequenced material came from memory CD4+ T cells sorted from blood. The subset is: CD45RA-negative fraction. CDR3 loop: CASSRGDSSYNEQFF. CDR3 in DNA: TGTGCCAGCAGCCGCGGGGATAGCTCCTACAATGAGCAGTTCTTC.